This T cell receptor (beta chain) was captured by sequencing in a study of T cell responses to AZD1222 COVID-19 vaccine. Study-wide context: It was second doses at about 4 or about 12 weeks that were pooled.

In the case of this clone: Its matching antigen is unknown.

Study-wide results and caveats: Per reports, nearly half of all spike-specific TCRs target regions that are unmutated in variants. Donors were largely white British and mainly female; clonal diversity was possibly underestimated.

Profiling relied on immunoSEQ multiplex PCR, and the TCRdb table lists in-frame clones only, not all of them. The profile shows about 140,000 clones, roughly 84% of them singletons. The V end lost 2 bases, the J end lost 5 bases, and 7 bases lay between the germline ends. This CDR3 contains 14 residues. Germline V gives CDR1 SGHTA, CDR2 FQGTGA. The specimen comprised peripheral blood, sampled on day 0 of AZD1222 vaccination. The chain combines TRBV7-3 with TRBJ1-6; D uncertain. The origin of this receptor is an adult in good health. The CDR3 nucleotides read TGTGCCAGCAGCTTAGATAGTAATAATTCACCCCTCCACTTT. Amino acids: CASSLDSNNSPLHF.